One T cell receptor (beta chain) is described in this entry. The entry originates in a study of blood T cell repertoires in COVID-19. Study-level information: COVID-19 samples collected from the United States, Italy and Spain covered acute and convalescent phases. Sample material is recorded as cDNA or gDNA derived from T cells, B-cell-depleted T cells, or PBMCs.

Original processing notes: From reference gene primer amplification, estimates of nucleated cell counts were derived. TCRdb's copy holds only in-frame clones and misses some; the assay was immunoSEQ multiplex PCR. Clonal size and the V and J genes are those of that table, whereas D and trimming came from the DNA. The sample has some 200,000 clones; about 85% are singletons. In Seattle, patients joined the study during active infection and were tracked longitudinally. The V gene end was trimmed by 0 bases and the J gene end by 0 bases; junction bases not matched to a gene: 1. Germline CDR1 reads ENHRY; CDR2 reads SYGVKD. This CDR3 has 16 residues.

The chain links TRBV10-3 to TRBJ2-1; 8 bases align to TRBD2. This clonotype was sampled from a man in his sixties with COVID-19, enrolled during active disease. The sequenced sample consisted of peripheral blood. Here the CDR3 DNA reads TGTGCCATCAGTGAGTCGAGCGGGAGCTCCTACAATGAGCAGTTCTTC. This codes for CAISESSGSSYNEQFF.